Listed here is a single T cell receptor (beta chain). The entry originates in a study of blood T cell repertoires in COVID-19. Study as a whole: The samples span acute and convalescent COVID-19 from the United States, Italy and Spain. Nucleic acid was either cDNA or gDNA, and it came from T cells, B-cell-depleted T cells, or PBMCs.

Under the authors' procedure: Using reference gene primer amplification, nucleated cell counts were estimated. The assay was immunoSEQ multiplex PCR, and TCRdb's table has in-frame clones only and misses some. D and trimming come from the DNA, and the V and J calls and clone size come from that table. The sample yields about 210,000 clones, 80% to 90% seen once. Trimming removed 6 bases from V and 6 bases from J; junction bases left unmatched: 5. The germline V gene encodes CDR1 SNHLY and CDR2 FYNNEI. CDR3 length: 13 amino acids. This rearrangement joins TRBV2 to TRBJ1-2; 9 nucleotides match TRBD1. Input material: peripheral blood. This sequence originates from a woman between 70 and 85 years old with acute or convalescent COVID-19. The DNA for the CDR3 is TGTGCCAGCAGAACACAGGGGGCTGATGGCTACACCTTC. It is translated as CASRTQGADGYTF.